This T cell receptor (beta chain) comes out of a study of blood T cell repertoires in COVID-19. This clone has a single count. TCRdb keeps only in-frame clones here, not all; method: immunoSEQ multiplex PCR. The sample has some 380,000 clones; approximately 85% are singletons. The source is a woman in her thirties or forties with acute COVID-19. Sequencing was performed on PBMCs or T cells enriched from blood (not recorded which).

This CDR3 reads CASSQDVRGAYNEQFF. As DNA, the CDR3 is TGTGCCAGCAGCCAAGATGTACGGGGGGCCTACAATGAGCAGTTCTTC. The chain links TRBV4-2 to TRBJ2-1; 7 bases agree with TRBD2. Germline V gives CDR1 LGHNA, CDR2 YNFKEQ. V gave up 0 bases and J gave up 2 bases; unmatched junction bases: 4. The CDR3 runs 16 residues.